The source of this T cell receptor (beta chain) is a study of T cell responses to AZD1222 COVID-19 vaccine. Study-level points and caveats: Only a handful of AZD1222 recipients tested seropositive at baseline. Of spike-specific TCRs, nearly half reportedly target regions left unmutated in variants.

Sequencing was performed with immunoSEQ multiplex PCR; in TCRdb, only in-frame clones are kept and a portion is missing. The sample has around 180,000 clones; 94% are singletons. Remarks on this clone: The antigen remains unidentified.

The CDR3 covers 15 residues. Trimming took 6 bases from V and 0 from J, leaving 14 bases between them. CDR1 and CDR2 from the germline V gene are MDHEN and SYDVKM. Specimen: peripheral blood, collected 28 days after the second AZD1222 dose. This TCR was recovered from an adult who received the AZD1222 COVID-19 vaccine. The chain employs TRBV28 and TRBJ1-1, with D possibly matching TRBD1 (5 bases). Here the CDR3 reads CASRLFGGMNTEAFF. The CDR3, as DNA: TGTGCCAGCAGGCTGTTTGGGGGGATGAACACTGAAGCTTTCTTT.